Listed here is a single TCR beta chain. Its specificity is not known. The record originates from a study of cytomegalovirus exposure and HLA in healthy donors. In the PCR, 60 Vbeta and 13 Jbeta primers were used. TCRdb's table, derived via immunoSEQ multiplex PCR, lists solely in-frame clones and lacks some. There are 200,000 or so clones in the sample; over 80% occur only once, and roughly 1.3% lies in the top ten. CDR3 length: 15 residues. Study-wide findings and caveats: Segments of the TCR beta V type were, in most cases, productive about 87% or about 30% of the time in an earlier analysis. A later analysis showed that HLA-associated TCR beta chains had undergone more clonal expansion than equally common others.

Source material: PBMCs. This sequence was found in a man aged 25-40 years in good health and CMV-seronegative. The gene calls are TRBV21-1 and TRBJ1-2; the listed D gene, TRBD1, was not tested against the DNA. TRBV21-1 counts as a pseudogene. The CDR3 bases are TGTGCCAGCAGGGATTCGGGACAGGGGTTAGAGGGCTACACCTTC. Protein: CASRDSGQGLEGYTF.